This T cell receptor (beta chain) was sequenced for a study of T cell responses to AZD1222 COVID-19 vaccine. CDR1 KGHSH and CDR2 LQKENI come from the germline V gene. This CDR3 spans 16 amino acids. Trimming removed 6 bases from V and 3 bases from J; junction bases left unmatched: 13. Recipients boosted at about 4 weeks or about 12 weeks are pooled. Clones were sequenced by immunoSEQ multiplex PCR, and TCRdb holds only the in-frame ones, with some missing. Of roughly 140,000 clones listed, 88% are singletons. The sample in question was peripheral blood, obtained 28 days after the second AZD1222 dose. This receptor was obtained from an adult who received the AZD1222 COVID-19 vaccine. This chain links TRBV18 with TRBJ1-1; TRBD1 agrees at 7 bases. The DNA for the CDR3 is TGTGCCAGCTCCCGACAGGGAGTAAAAAGGGACACTGAAGCTTTCTTT. Translated, it gives CASSRQGVKRDTEAFF.